What follows are 31 T cell receptor beta chains derived from one specimen sequenced in a study of cytomegalovirus exposure and HLA in healthy donors. Primers for the PCR totalled 60 Vbeta and 13 Jbeta. Repertoires were generated with immunoSEQ multiplex PCR, while TCRdb's copy carries only in-frame clones and drops some. The profile shows around 150,000 clones, approximately 82% of them singletons. The sample comprised PBMCs. The receptors stem from a male donor in good health and CMV-seronegative.

This rearrangement joins TRBV19 to TRBJ1-6; TRBD1 matches 9 bases. V lost 4 bases, J lost 7 bases, and 2 bases stayed unmatched. CDR3 size: 14 residues. Germline CDR1 reads LNHDA; CDR2 reads SQIVND (reference sequence). Written as DNA, the CDR3 is TGTGCCAGTAGTAGACAGGGGGAAAATTCACCCCTCCACTTT. Protein sequence: CASSRQGENSPLHF. Using reference TRBV19 and TRBJ1-6 for the parts outside the CDR3, the full variable domain is DGGITQSPKYLFRKEGQNVTLSCEQNLNHDAMYWYRQDPGQGLRLIYYSQIVNDFQKGDIAEGYSVSREKKESFPLTVTSAQKNPTAFYLCASSRQGENSPLHFGNGTRLTVT.

The chain employs TRBV4-3 and TRBJ1-1; 7 bases map to TRBD1. Germline lookup yields CDR1 LGHNA and CDR2 YSLEER. V dropped 0 bases and J dropped 8; count of bases not matched to a gene: 9. The CDR3 contains 15 residues. The CDR3 DNA is TGCGCCAGCAGCCAAGATTCTTCAGGGACAGCAGAAGCTTTCTTT. This codes for CASSQDSSGTAEAFF.

The table lists this clone with a count of one. The V call is TRBV12-5, the J call TRBJ2-5; D gene unclear. Trimming took off 2 bases at V and 1 base at J, with 5 bases between the two ends. This CDR3 comprises 13 residues. Germline values: CDR1 LGHNT, CDR2 FRNRAP. CDR3 in amino acids: CASGLSGQETQYF. The CDR3 DNA sequence: TGTGCTAGTGGTTTGTCGGGCCAAGAGACCCAGTACTTC.

The table lists this clone with a few counts. The chain links TRBV4-1 to TRBJ1-4; D is perhaps TRBD1 (5 bases). Trimming cost V 1 base and J 8 bases, with 20 bases left between them. This CDR3 comprises 17 residues. The germline gives CDR1 MGHRA, CDR2 YSYEKL. This CDR3 reads CASSQGRAGQGREKLFF. The CDR3 DNA follows: TGCGCCAGCAGCCAAGGTCGGGCAGGGCAGGGCAGAGAAAAACTGTTTTTT.

The chain has TRBV19 and TRBJ1-6; D call uncertain. Between the trimmed V and J ends, which lost 3 bases and 8 bases, there was a span of 8 bases. The germline CDR1 and CDR2 sequences are LNHDA and SQIVND (reference sequence). The CDR3 totals 13 residues. CDR3 DNA sequence: TGTGCCAGTAGTATTGGGCCTTATTCACCCCTCCACTTT. Its translation: CASSIGPYSPLHF.

V usage is TRBV5-1 and J usage is TRBJ2-1; D is perhaps TRBD2 (5 bases). The CDR3 is made up of 12 amino acids. The V and J ends lost 5 bases and 8 bases respectively, with 11 bases between them. From germline, CDR1 is SGHRS and CDR2 YFSETQ. The CDR3 bases are TGCGCCAGCAGGTCCGGGGTCCATGAGCAGTTCTTC. It encodes CASRSGVHEQFF.

Notes on this clone: A read error may account for a junction end that differs from germline. The chain is built from TRBV6-1 and TRBJ1-2, with TRBD1 identical over 9 bases. Germline-derived CDR1 and CDR2 are MNHNS and SASEGT. The CDR3 spans 15 residues. The CDR3 loop is CASSPGTGTAYGHTF. The CDR3 nucleotides read TGTGCCAGCAGCCCCGGGACAGGGACGGCGTATGGCCACACCTTC.

This clone came up once. The chain employs TRBV7-8 and TRBJ2-1; TRBD2 aligns across 8 bases. V shed 5 bases, J shed 8 bases, and the junction held 8 bases outside the gene matches. This CDR3 spans 14 amino acids. The germline gives CDR1 SGHVS, CDR2 FQNEAQ. This CDR3 is CASSPSGSIYEQFF. Written as DNA, the CDR3 is TGTGCCAGCAGCCCGAGCGGGAGTATCTATGAGCAGTTCTTC.

The J gene is TRBJ1-3, the V gene TRBV4-1; 8 bases match TRBD1. The V gene end was trimmed by 1 base and the J gene end by 8 bases; junction bases not matched to a gene: 4. Germline V gene sequence: CDR1 MGHRA, CDR2 YSYEKL. The length of the CDR3 is 14 residues. CDR3 amino acids: CASSQGTGWYTIYF. The DNA for the CDR3 is TGCGCCAGCAGCCAAGGGACAGGGTGGTACACCATATATTTT.

To note about this clone: One junction end does not reproduce the germline sequence, and a read error may be involved. The chain carries TRBV5-6 and TRBJ2-7, with no clear D. The germline V gene has CDR1 SGHDT and CDR2 YYEEEE. The CDR3 loop spans 14 amino acids. The CDR3 loop is CASSLGSHSHEQYF. CDR3 nucleotide sequence: TGTGCCAGCAGCTTGGGGTCCCACTCCCACGAGCAGTACTTC.

CDR3 nucleotides: TGTGCCAGCAGCCCTCGACTAGCGGGGGCGGGTGCAGATACGCAGTATTTT. This sequence encodes CASSPRLAGAGADTQYF. The V and J genes are TRBV7-2 and TRBJ2-3; TRBD2 matches 12 bases. The CDR3 covers 17 residues. V gave up 5 bases and J gave up 4 bases; unmatched junction bases: 10. Germline V lookup: CDR1 SGHTA, CDR2 FQGNSA.

This clone appeared a single time. The chain couples TRBV4-3 to TRBJ1-1, with D unresolved. The CDR3 covers 16 residues. The germline V and J ends were trimmed by 0 bases and 0 bases, with 11 bases remaining between them. Per the germline V gene, CDR1 is LGHNA and CDR2 is YSLEER. The CDR3 nucleotides read TGCGCCAGCAGCCAAGATGGTGCAGGTCTGAACACTGAAGCTTTCTTT. It codes for CASSQDGAGLNTEAFF.

The chain uses TRBV5-1 and TRBJ1-1; D is ambiguous. V was trimmed by 2 bases and J by 0 bases, leaving 8 bases between them. The CDR3 totals 14 residues. Germline CDR1 reads SGHRS; CDR2 reads YFSETQ. CDR3 DNA sequence: TGCGCCAGCAGCTTTTTGTACTTGAACACTGAAGCTTTCTTT. Translation: CASSFLYLNTEAFF.

V and J are TRBV6-5 and TRBJ2-2; 11 nucleotides align to TRBD1. Trimming at V came to 6 bases and at J to 6 bases, leaving 6 bases not matched to a gene. The CDR3 extends over 15 amino acids. CDR1 and CDR2 (germline): MNHEY, SVGAGI. Written as DNA, the CDR3 is TGTGCCAGCAGGCCCCAGGGACAGGGGGCCGGGGAGCTGTTTTTT. The encoded protein is CASRPQGQGAGELFF.

This clone was seen only a few times. The V call is TRBV15, the J call TRBJ2-3; D is perhaps TRBD1 (5 bases). The CDR3 spans 14 residues. Germline V gene lookup returns CDR1 LNHNV and CDR2 YYDKDF (reference sequence). Deletions cut 0 bases from V and 3 bases from J, with 7 bases between. CDR3 DNA sequence: TGTGCCACCAGCAGAGATGCAGGGACAGATACGCAGTATTTT. Translation gives CATSRDAGTDTQYF.

J is TRBJ1-1 and V is TRBV7-8, with 9 bases that match TRBD1. Per germline, CDR1 SGHVS and CDR2 FQNEAQ. This CDR3 has 20 residues. The J segment lost 6 bases and the V segment lost 2 bases, leaving 22 bases of the junction unmatched. DNA for the CDR3: TGTGCCAGCAGCTTACCACGACACTACAGGGGGCGTAAGAATCGATCTGAAGCTTTCTTT. Protein product: CASSLPRHYRGRKNRSEAFF.

This clone was counted once. The chain is built from TRBV14 and TRBJ2-7, with D possibly matching TRBD2 (6 bases). Germline CDR1 and CDR2: SGHDN and FVKESK. Trimming took 1 base from V and 3 from J, leaving 7 bases between them. CDR3 length: 13 residues. CDR3 protein: CASSQVGGYEQYF. In DNA, the CDR3 is TGTGCCAGCAGCCAAGTGGGGGGCTACGAGCAGTACTTC.

CDR3 bases: TGTGCCAGCAGGGAGGGGTGGAACTATGGCTACACCTTC. Its protein is CASREGWNYGYTF. The chain recombines TRBV2 with TRBJ1-2, with D perhaps TRBD1 (5 bases). The CDR3 loop spans 13 amino acids. V lost 6 bases and J lost 2, with 10 bases in between. Germline CDR1 is SNHLY and CDR2 is FYNNEI.

The V and J genes are TRBV7-2 and TRBJ2-2, with TRBD2 matching over 7 bases. The CDR3 length is 15 residues. Looked up from germline, CDR1 is SGHTA and CDR2 is FQGNSA. J lost 0 bases, V lost 7 bases, and 5 bases had no gene match. CDR3 sequence (DNA): TGTGCCAGCATCTGGGGAGGGACGAACACCGGGGAGCTGTTTTTT. Translating it yields CASIWGGTNTGELFF.

CDR3 sequence reads: CASSTRRNTQYF. The CDR3 coding sequence is TGTGCCAGCAGCACTCGGAGAAATACGCAGTATTTT. The gene calls are TRBV7-2 and TRBJ2-3; D not certain. CDR1 is SGHTA and CDR2 is FQGNSA in the germline V gene. The V end was cut by 5 bases, the J end by 7 bases, with 10 bases between. The CDR3 covers 12 residues. The whole variable domain, remainder taken from reference TRBV7-2 and TRBJ2-3, is GAGVSQSPSNKVTEKGKDVELRCDPISGHTALYWYRQSLGQGLEFLIYFQGNSAPDKSGLPSDRFSAERTGGSVSTLTIQRTQQEDSAVYLCASSTRRNTQYFGPGTRLTVL.

The chain recombines TRBV5-1 with TRBJ1-1; D perhaps matches TRBD1 (6 bases). The CDR3 is made up of 14 amino acids. V lost 4 bases, J lost 2 bases, and 12 bases lay in between. CDR1 is SGHRS and CDR2 is YFSETQ in the germline V gene. The CDR3 DNA reads TGCGCCAGCAGCACCGGACAGAGCAACACTGAAGCTTTCTTT. Encoded protein: CASSTGQSNTEAFF.

This chain connects TRBV19 to TRBJ1-2, with D perhaps TRBD1 (5 bases). CDR1 LNHDA and CDR2 SQIVND come from the germline V gene (reference sequence). This CDR3 is 13 amino acids long. V lost 5 bases, J lost 5 bases, and 12 bases lay in between. The CDR3 loop is CASSSQAEYGYTF. For the CDR3, the DNA is TGTGCCAGTAGTTCACAGGCCGAGTATGGCTACACCTTC.

The chain is built from TRBV19 and TRBJ1-4; 9 positions match TRBD1. This CDR3 comprises 18 residues. Germline V gene data show CDR1 as LNHDA and CDR2 as SQIVND (reference sequence). J gave up 8 bases and V 0 bases, and 13 bases lay outside the gene matches. The CDR3 sequence is CASSIDRWGTGPWEKLFF. The CDR3 DNA follows: TGTGCCAGTAGTATAGACAGGTGGGGGACAGGGCCATGGGAAAAACTGTTTTTT.

The chain carries TRBV7-9 and TRBJ1-1; D uncertain. CDR1 is SEHNR, CDR2 FQNEAQ, per germline (reference sequence). Trimming removed 5 bases at V and 1 base at J, with 8 bases between. The CDR3 covers 13 residues. This CDR3 is CASSDSGNTEAFF. CDR3 nucleotides: TGTGCCAGCAGCGACTCCGGGAACACTGAAGCTTTCTTT.

This clone was seen only a few times. The chain joins TRBV5-4 to TRBJ2-3, with 8 bases lining up with TRBD1. With V trimmed by 7 bases and J by 6 bases, 7 bases remained unmatched. CDR1 and CDR2 from the germline V gene are SGHNT and YYREEE (reference sequence). This CDR3 spans 13 amino acids. Written as DNA, the CDR3 is TGTGCCAGCGGAAGGACAGGGAGTGATACGCAGTATTTT. Translation gives CASGRTGSDTQYF.

The rearrangement joins TRBV11-2 to TRBJ2-7, with D possibly matching TRBD1 (7 bases). The CDR3 has 14 amino acids. V lost 6 bases to trimming and J lost 0 bases, with 12 bases between them. In germline, CDR1 is SGHAT, CDR2 FQNNGV. CDR3 sequence: CASRMRDSSYEQYF. The DNA of the CDR3 is TGTGCCAGCAGGATGCGGGACAGCTCCTACGAGCAGTACTTC. Using reference TRBV11-2 and TRBJ2-7 for the parts outside the CDR3, the full variable domain is EAGVAQSPRYKIIEKRQSVAFWCNPISGHATLYWYQQILGQGPKLLIQFQNNGVVDDSQLPKDRFSAERLKGVDSTLKIQPAKLEDSAVYLCASRMRDSSYEQYFGPGTRLTVT.

This clone occurred once. This chain connects TRBV9 to TRBJ2-3, with 9 bases that match TRBD2. CDR1 and CDR2 from the germline V gene are SGDLS and YYNGEE. The CDR3 is 16 amino acids. V was pared by 0 bases and J by 2 bases, with 4 bases of the junction left unmatched. The CDR3 here is CASSVVAGGDTDTQYF. The CDR3 nucleotides read TGTGCCAGCAGCGTAGTCGCGGGGGGGGACACAGATACGCAGTATTTT.

The chain links TRBV5-1 to TRBJ1-2; unclear D gene. The CDR3 runs 13 residues. V was trimmed by 0 bases and J by 7 bases, leaving 10 bases between them. Germline V gene sequence: CDR1 SGHRS, CDR2 YFSETQ. DNA for the CDR3: TGCGCCAGCAGCTTGGACCCTATTAGTGGCTACACCTTC. It yields the protein CASSLDPISGYTF.

This clone has only a few counts. For the CDR3, the DNA is TGCGCCAGCAGCTTGGACATGAACACCGGGGAGCTGTTTTTT. Its translation: CASSLDMNTGELFF. This rearrangement joins TRBV5-1 to TRBJ2-2; D is unresolved. The germline V gene has CDR1 SGHRS and CDR2 YFSETQ. V was trimmed by 0 bases and J by 1 base, leaving 4 bases between them. The CDR3 length is 14 residues.

This chain connects TRBV4-1 to TRBJ2-7; 9 nucleotides align to TRBD2. V was pared by 1 base and J by 2 bases, with 3 bases of the junction left unmatched. CDR3 size: 15 residues. CDR1 and CDR2 from the germline V gene are MGHRA and YSYEKL. The CDR3 region has the DNA TGCGCCAGCAGCCAAGTTGAGCGGGGGGCCTACGAGCAGTACTTC. This translates into CASSQVERGAYEQYF.

The chain couples TRBV9 to TRBJ2-1, with D perhaps TRBD2 (5 bases). This CDR3 region has 15 residues. Germline V gene data show CDR1 as SGDLS and CDR2 as YYNGEE. Trimming cost V 2 bases and J 9 bases, with 18 bases left between them. The CDR3 DNA sequence: TGTGCCAGCAGCGTCTTACGGGGTGACGCTGGTGAGCAGTTCTTC. Protein sequence: CASSVLRGDAGEQFF.